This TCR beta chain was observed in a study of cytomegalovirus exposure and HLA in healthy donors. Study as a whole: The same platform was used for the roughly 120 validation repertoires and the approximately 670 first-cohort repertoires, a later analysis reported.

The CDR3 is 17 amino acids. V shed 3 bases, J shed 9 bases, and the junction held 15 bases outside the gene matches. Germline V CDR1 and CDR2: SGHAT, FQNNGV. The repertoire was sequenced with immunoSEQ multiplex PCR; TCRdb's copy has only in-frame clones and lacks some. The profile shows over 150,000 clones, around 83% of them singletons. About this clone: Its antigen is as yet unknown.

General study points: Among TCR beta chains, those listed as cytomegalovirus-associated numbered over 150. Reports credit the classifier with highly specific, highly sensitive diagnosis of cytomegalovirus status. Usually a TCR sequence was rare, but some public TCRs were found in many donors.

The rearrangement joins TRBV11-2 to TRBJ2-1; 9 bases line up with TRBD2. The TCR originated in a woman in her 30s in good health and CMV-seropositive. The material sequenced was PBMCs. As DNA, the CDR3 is TGTGCCAGCAGCTTCCTATTAGCGGGAGCCCTACCTGCTGAGCAGTTCTTC. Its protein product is CASSFLLAGALPAEQFF.